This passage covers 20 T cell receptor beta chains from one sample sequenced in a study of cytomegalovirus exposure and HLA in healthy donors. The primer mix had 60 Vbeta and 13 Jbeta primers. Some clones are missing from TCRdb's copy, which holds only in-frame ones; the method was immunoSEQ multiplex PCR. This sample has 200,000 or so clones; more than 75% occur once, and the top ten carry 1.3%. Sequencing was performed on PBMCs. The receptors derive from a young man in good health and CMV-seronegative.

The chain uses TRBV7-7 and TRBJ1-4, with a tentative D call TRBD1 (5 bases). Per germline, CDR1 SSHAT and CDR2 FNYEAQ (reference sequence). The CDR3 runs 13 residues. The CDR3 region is CAEIGAGYEKLFF. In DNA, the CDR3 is TGTGCAGAGATTGGGGCCGGCTACGAAAAACTGTTTTTT.

The CDR3 sequence: CASSEGARGGNIQYF. CDR3 nucleotide sequence: TGTGCCAGCAGTGAAGGGGCCCGGGGGGGAAACATTCAGTACTTC. V gene TRBV25-1 combines with J gene TRBJ2-4, with 8 bases matching TRBD2. CDR3 length: 15 residues. Germline V gives CDR1 MGHDK, CDR2 SYGVNS. V trimming: 2 bases; J trimming: 6 bases; junction bases outside the gene matches: 6.

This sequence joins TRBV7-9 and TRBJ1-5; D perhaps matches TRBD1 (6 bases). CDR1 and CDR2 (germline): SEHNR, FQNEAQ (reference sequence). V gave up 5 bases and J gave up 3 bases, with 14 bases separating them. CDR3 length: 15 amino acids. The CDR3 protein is CASSPAGQINQPQHF. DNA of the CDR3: TGTGCCAGCAGCCCAGCGGGACAAATCAATCAGCCCCAGCATTTT.

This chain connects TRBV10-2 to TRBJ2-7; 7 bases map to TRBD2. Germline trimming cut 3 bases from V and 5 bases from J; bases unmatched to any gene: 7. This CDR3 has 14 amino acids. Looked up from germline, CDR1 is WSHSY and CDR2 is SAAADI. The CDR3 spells CASSDPGGKNEQYF. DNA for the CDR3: TGCGCCAGCAGTGACCCCGGGGGGAAGAACGAGCAGTACTTC.

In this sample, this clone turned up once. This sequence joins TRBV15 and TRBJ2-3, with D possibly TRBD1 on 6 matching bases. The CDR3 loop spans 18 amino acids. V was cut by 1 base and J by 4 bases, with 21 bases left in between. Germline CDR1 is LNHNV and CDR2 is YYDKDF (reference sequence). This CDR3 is CATSRGVTRGMYADTQYF. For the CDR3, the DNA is TGTGCCACCAGCAGAGGGGTAACTAGGGGGATGTATGCAGATACGCAGTATTTT. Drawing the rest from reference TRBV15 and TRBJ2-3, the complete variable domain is DAMVIQNPRYQVTQFGKPVTLSCSQTLNHNVMYWYQQKSSQAPKLLFHYYDKDFNNEADTPDNFQSRRPNTSFCFLDIRSPGLGDTAMYLCATSRGVTRGMYADTQYFGPGTRLTVL.

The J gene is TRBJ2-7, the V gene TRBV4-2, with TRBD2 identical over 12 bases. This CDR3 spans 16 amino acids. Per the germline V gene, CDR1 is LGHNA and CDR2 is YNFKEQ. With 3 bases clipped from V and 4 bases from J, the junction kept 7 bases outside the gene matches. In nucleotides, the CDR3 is TGTGCCAGCAGCCAGGCCGGGACTAGCGGGCGATACGAGCAGTACTTC. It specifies CASSQAGTSGRYEQYF.

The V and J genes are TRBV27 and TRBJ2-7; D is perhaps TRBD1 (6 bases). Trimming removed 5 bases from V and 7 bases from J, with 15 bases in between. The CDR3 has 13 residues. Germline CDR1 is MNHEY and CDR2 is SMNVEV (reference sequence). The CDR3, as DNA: TGTGCCAGCAGTGCAACGGGACAAACTGAGCAGTACTTC. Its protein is CASSATGQTEQYF.

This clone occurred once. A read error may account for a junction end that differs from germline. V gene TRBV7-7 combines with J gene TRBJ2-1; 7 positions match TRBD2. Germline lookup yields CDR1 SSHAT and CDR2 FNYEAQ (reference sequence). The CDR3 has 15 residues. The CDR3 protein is CASSPAAGAHNEQFF. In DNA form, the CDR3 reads TGTGCTAGCAGCCCCGCGGCGGGAGCCCACAATGAGCAGTTCTTC. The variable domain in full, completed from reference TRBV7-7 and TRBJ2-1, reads GAGVSQSPRYKVTKRGQDVTLRCDPISSHATLYWYQQALGQGPEFLTYFNYEAQPDKSGLPSDRFSAERPEGSISTLTIQRTEQRDSAMYRCASSPAAGAHNEQFFGPGTRLTVL.

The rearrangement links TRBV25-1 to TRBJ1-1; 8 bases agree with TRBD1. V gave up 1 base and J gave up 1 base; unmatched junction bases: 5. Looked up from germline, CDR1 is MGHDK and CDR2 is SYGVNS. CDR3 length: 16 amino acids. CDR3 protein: CASSEFGQGRNTEAFF. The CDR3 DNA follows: TGTGCCAGCAGTGAATTTGGACAGGGACGGAACACTGAAGCTTTCTTT.

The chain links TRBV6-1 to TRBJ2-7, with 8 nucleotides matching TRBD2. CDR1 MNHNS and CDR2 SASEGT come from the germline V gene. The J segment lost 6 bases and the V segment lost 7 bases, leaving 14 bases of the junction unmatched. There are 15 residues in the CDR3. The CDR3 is CASKAGTGGHSEQYF. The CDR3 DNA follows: TGTGCCAGCAAGGCGGGTACGGGAGGGCATTCCGAGCAGTACTTC.

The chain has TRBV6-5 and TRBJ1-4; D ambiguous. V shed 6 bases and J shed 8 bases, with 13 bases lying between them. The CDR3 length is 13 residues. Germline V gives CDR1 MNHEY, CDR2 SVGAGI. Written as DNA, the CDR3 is TGTGCCAGCAGACAGCAAACCAAGGAAAAACTGTTTTTT. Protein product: CASRQQTKEKLFF.

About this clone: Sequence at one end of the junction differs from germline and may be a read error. This chain's CDR3 is CRTAEGETQYF. In nucleotides, the CDR3 is TGCCGGACGGCCGAGGGAGAGACCCAGTACTTC. This chain joins TRBV6-1 and TRBJ2-5; TRBD2 might be the D (5 bases). Germline CDR1 and CDR2: MNHNS and SASEGT. The CDR3 covers 11 residues.

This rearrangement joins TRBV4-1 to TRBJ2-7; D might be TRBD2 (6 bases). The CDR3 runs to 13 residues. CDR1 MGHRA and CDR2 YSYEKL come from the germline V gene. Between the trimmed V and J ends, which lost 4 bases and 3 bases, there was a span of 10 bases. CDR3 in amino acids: CASSPGLSYEQYF. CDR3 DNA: TGCGCCAGCAGCCCGGGACTGAGCTACGAGCAGTACTTC.

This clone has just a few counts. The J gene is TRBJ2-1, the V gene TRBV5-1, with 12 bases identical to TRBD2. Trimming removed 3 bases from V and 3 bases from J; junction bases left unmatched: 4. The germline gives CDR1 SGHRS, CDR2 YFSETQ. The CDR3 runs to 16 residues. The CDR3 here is CASSSELAGGYNEQFF. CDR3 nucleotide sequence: TGCGCCAGCAGCTCCGAACTAGCGGGGGGCTACAATGAGCAGTTCTTC.

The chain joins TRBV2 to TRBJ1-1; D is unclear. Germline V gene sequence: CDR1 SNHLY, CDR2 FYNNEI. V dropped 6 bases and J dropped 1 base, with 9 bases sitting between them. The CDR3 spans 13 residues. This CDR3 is CASRTEGNTEAFF. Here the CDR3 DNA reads TGTGCCAGCAGGACCGAGGGGAACACTGAAGCTTTCTTT.

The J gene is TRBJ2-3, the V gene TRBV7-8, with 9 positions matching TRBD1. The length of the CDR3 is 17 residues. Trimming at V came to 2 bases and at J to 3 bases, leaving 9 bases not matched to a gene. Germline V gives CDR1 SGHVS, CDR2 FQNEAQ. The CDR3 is CASSLRFRGQGTDTQYF. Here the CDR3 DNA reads TGTGCCAGCAGCTTACGATTTAGGGGACAGGGAACAGATACGCAGTATTTT.

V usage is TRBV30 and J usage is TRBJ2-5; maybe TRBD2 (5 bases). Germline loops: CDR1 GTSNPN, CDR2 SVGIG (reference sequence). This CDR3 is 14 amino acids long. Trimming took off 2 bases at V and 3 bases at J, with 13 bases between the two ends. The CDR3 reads CAWSTGRGEETQYF. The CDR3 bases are TGTGCCTGGAGTACCGGACGGGGTGAAGAGACCCAGTACTTC. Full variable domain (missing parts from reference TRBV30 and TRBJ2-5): SQTIHQWPATLVQPVGSPLSLECTVEGTSNPNLYWYRQAAGRGLQLLFYSVGIGQISSEVPQNLSASRPQDRQFILSSKKLLLSDSGFYLCAWSTGRGEETQYFGPGTRLLVL.

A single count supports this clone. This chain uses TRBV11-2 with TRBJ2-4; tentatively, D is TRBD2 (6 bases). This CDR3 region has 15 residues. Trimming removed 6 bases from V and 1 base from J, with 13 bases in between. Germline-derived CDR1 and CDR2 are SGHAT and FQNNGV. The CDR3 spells CASRSPRGAKNIQYF. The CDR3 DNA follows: TGTGCCAGCAGGTCACCCCGGGGGGCCAAAAACATTCAGTACTTC.

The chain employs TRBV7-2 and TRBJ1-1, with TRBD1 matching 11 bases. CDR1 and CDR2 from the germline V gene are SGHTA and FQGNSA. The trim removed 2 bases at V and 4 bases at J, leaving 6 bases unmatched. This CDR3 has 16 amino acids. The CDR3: CASSLTGTGGGTEAFF. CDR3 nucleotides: TGTGCCAGCAGCTTAACCGGGACAGGGGGTGGCACTGAAGCTTTCTTT.

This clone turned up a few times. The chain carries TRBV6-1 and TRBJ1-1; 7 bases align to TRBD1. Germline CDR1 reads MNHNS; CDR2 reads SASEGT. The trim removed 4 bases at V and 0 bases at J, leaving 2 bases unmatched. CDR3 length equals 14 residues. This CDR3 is CASSVTGMNTEAFF. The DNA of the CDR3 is TGTGCCAGCAGTGTGACAGGGATGAACACTGAAGCTTTCTTT.